The clone carrying this T cell receptor (beta chain) was detected ten times or more. Its antigen is unknown. The source of the sample is a study of regulatory T cells in long-lasting Graves disease. The CDR3 contains 15 residues. Trimming left V 1 base short and J 5 bases short, with 14 bases between. The germline gives CDR1 SNHLY, CDR2 FYNNEI. Time point noted: persistent/refractory GD, antithyroid drugs over 5 years with positive TRAb. The TCR library was made from RNA extracted from PBMCs. Each patient gave around 9.7 milliliters of EDTA-anticoagulated peripheral blood. Study-level points and caveats: Persistent Graves' patients showed less TCR diversity than newly diagnosed patients showed. Persistent disease was associated with favored TRBV28 usage and with favored use of TRBJ1-2 and TRBJ2-5.

Building of the TCR beta libraries involved iRepertoire HTBI primers and Arm-PCR of CDR3 regions. Per the original methods: Identification yielded some 65 TRBV and 14 TRBJ segments across samples. TCRdb reprocessed the multiplex PCR reads via MiXCR and lists one record per CDR3 protein. In this record, the V and J calls reflect TCRdb's handling and not the investigators' own analysis. Among 650,000 to 850,000 distinct CDR3 sequences listed, around 32% were seen once. The chain recombines TRBV2 with TRBJ2-5, with D possibly matching TRBD2 (6 bases). The specimen was peripheral blood mononuclear cells (PBMCs), collected when the disease was refractory, from a patient treated with antithyroid drugs. The source of this sequence is a female donor with Graves disease. This CDR3 is CASSEERRVGETQYF. The CDR3 DNA reads TGTGCCAGCAGTGAAGAGAGGAGGGTGGGGGAGACCCAGTACTTC.